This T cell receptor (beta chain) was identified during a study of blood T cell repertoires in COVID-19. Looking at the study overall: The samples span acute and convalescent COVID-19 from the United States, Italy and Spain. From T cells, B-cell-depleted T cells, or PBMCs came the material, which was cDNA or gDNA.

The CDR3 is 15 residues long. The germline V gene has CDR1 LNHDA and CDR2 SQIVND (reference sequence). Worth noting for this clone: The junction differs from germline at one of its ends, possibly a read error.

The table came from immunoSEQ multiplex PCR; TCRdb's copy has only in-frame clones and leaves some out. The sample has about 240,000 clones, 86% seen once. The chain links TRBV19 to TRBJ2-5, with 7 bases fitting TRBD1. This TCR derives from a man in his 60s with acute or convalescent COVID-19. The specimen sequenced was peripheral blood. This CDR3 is CASKYRWDSQEAQYF. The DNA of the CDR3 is TGTGCCAGTAAATACCGGTGGGACAGTCAAGAGGCCCAGTACTTC.